This T cell receptor (beta chain) was identified in a study of shared clonotypes between healthy human individuals. The study's findings and limits: The sole specimen, blood, was sampled, and tissue repertoires likely differ.

As for this clone: Its target is unknown.

Germline CDR1 MRHNA, CDR2 SNTAGT. The CDR3 is made up of 14 amino acids. V was trimmed by 2 bases and J by 1 base, leaving 8 bases between them. TCRdb keeps only in-frame clones here, not all; method: immunoSEQ multiplex PCR. The sample has 2 million to 2.5 million clones; 80% to 95% are singletons. The sample comprised naive CD4+ T cells from PBMCs. Subset given: CD45RA+ positively selected. V and J are TRBV6-4 and TRBJ1-1, with unresolved D. The clonotype comes from a man aged 18 to 29 in good health. Some clones in this sample may be carry-over from other donors' samples. The CDR3 nucleotides read TGTGCCAGCAGTGACGGACGAGGGAACACTGAAGCTTTCTTT. This codes for CASSDGRGNTEAFF.